This TCR beta chain was sequenced during a study of multiple sclerosis patients with progressive multifocal leukoencephalopathy (dated by TCRdb to between 2019 and 2020). About the study as a whole: Controls were roughly 5 natalizumab-treated MS patients who did not develop PML, sampled longitudinally. Peripheral T and B cells were examined in MS patients who went on to develop PML (4 under natalizumab, 1 after alemtuzumab) as well as in treated patients who did not. The goal of the study was to detect any JC virus-specific or public T-cell expansions that arose at the time of PML onset. A couple of patients on natalizumab who later developed PML were tracked over time from before therapy, through 6 and 12 months, up to PML onset.

In the case of this clone: It lacks a known antigen. The junction shows a germline mismatch at one end, possibly a read error.

The germline V gene specifies LGHNA as CDR1 and YSLEER as CDR2. The CDR3 holds 13 amino acids from the cysteine to the phenylalanine. Only the CDR3 region is kept as DNA, spanning 39 bases read in frame from base 1. The immunoSEQ two-step multiplex PCR at survey-level depth was used to amplify TRB CDR3 regions from genomic DNA. Synthetic inline TR CDR3 controls covering all V-J pairings were spiked into each PCR so that template counts could be estimated and amplification bias removed. Reads went through processing to reduce amplification and sequencing bias, and quantification was done against synthetic TR CDR3 analogs. The original pipeline was this. Raw data were processed in ImmunoSEQ Analyzer, with out-of-frame sequences and CDR3s containing stop codons removed, and gene names were assigned according to IMGT nomenclature. Repertoire diversity was summarized as normalized Shannon entropy, defined as 1 minus Pielou's evenness. TRB sequences were considered identical only when V gene, J gene and CDR3 were shared. Public PML clonotypes were CDR3s shared by two or more PML-onset samples but absent earlier, in controls, and in public databases. CDR3 amino acid composition by position was analyzed with Skylign using the observed count method. As stored in TCRdb, this immuneACCESS dataset retains in-frame rearrangements with V and J assigned. A fraction of the clones does not appear; measured against another copy, unresolved V genes explain less than half of the discrepancy, and the remainder lacks a known reason. V and J calls and clone size come straight from that table; D and trimming were deduced from the DNA. A total of fewer than 40,000 clones appear in this sample, approximately 90% of them only once. The leading ten clones occupy over 1.3% of the sample.

Overall results and qualifications from the work: TRB clones above 0.5% frequency appeared only in PML patients, but expanded clones at PML onset were already present before and during natalizumab therapy. Most PML patients had lower normalized Shannon entropy, suggesting less diverse TRB repertoires, while values in the natalizumab-treated controls sat near 1. Given the small, descriptive cohort, it remained unclear whether the study findings reflect JC virus infection or general immunocompromise. Analysis was limited to peripheral blood, even though cerebrospinal fluid or brain lymphocytes might be more informative for natalizumab-associated PML. When PML developed, no shared TRBV or TRBJ gene usage and no preferred TRBV-TRBJ pairings were found.

In the paper's terms, the time point label means: before natalizumab initiation. Every listed patient had received interferon beta before, and every PML patient was female. T0 blood samples were collected before the first natalizumab infusion. Isolation of peripheral blood mononuclear cells was performed by Ficoll-Hypaque density gradient centrifugation. Specimen: PBMCs. The V gene is TRBV4-3 and the J gene is TRBJ2-7, with a tentative D call of TRBD1 or TRBD2, each matching 5 bases. The receptor was isolated from a human donor with multiple sclerosis. The bases are TGCGCCAGCAGCCAAGATCCCGGACGGGGCCCAAGATTC. Its amino acids are CASSQDPGRGPRF.